This is a list of T cell receptor beta chains from one sample in a study of T cell changes during pregnancy in multiple sclerosis. The protocol was immunoSEQ multiplex PCR, while the TCRdb copy is restricted to in-frame clones and leaves out a portion. The top ten hold 2.8% of the sample, which has 50,000 to 75,000 clones, around nine tenths seen once. The sample was peripheral blood, taken in the third trimester of pregnancy. These receptors were taken from a female donor in good health, enrolled as a control in a pregnancy study. CDR3s include the opening cysteine and the closing phenylalanine or tryptophan. Each record gives: D gene, J gene, clone size, V gene, CDR3 protein, CDR3 DNA. The D gene is left open where the match is weak. Some rows have no size entry. The others give once, few or many, or a class for an expanded clone.

TRBD1 | TRBJ2-6 | - | TRBV12-5 | CASGPQGQGANVLTF | TGTGCTAGTGGTCCCCAGGGACAGGGGGCCAACGTCCTGACTTTC
TRBD1 | TRBJ1-5 | - | TRBV6-5 | CASSYKGQGDNQPQHF | TGTGCCAGCAGTTACAAAGGGCAGGGGGACAATCAGCCCCAGCATTTT
- | TRBJ1-4 | - | TRBV7-8 | CASSLAGGEKLFF | TGTGCCAGCAGCTTAGCGGGGGGAGAAAAACTGTTTTTT
- | TRBJ1-5 | once | TRBV4-1 | CASSLDNSNQPQHF | TGCGCCAGCAGCCTGGACAATAGCAATCAGCCCCAGCATTTT
- | TRBJ2-5 | once | TRBV21-1 | CARRTGGGETQYF | TGTGCCAGGCGCACAGGGGGCGGTGAGACCCAGTACTTC
TRBD1 | TRBJ1-2 | - | TRBV19 | CASSPQGQGNYGYTF | TGTGCCAGTAGTCCCCAAGGACAGGGGAACTATGGCTACACCTTC
- | TRBJ1-1 | - | TRBV28 | CASSLRGLRTAFF | TGTGCCAGCAGTTTAAGGGGACTCCGCACAGCTTTCTTT
TRBD2 | TRBJ2-3 | - | TRBV5-1 | CASSFIAGDSTDTQYF | TGCGCCAGCAGCTTTATAGCGGGAGATAGTACAGATACGCAGTATTTT
TRBD1 | TRBJ1-5 | - | TRBV6-5 | CASSWDRGGNQPQHF | TGTGCCAGCTCCTGGGACAGGGGGGGTAATCAGCCCCAGCATTTT
- | TRBJ1-1 | - | TRBV27 | CASSLSQGWNTEAFF | TGTGCCAGCAGTTTATCGCAGGGGTGGAACACTGAAGCTTTCTTT
TRBD1 | TRBJ2-7 | - | TRBV14 | CASSLARGLSYEQYF | TGTGCCAGCAGCCTGGCCAGGGGGCTCTCCTACGAGCAGTACTTC
- | TRBJ1-6 | - | TRBV19 | CASSAGDSPLHF | TGTGCCAGTAGTGCAGGGGATTCACCCCTCCACTTT
- | TRBJ2-7 | - | TRBV28 | CASSLLEDYEQYF | TGTGCCAGCAGTTTACTAGAAGACTACGAGCAGTACTTC
- | TRBJ2-3 | - | TRBV7-2 | CASSLVGGAMTDTQYF | TGTGCCAGCAGCTTAGTGGGGGGGGCAATGACAGATACGCAGTATTTT
TRBD1 | TRBJ2-1 | few | TRBV4-2 | CARRPGQGYNEQFF | TGTGCCAGACGACCGGGACAGGGGTACAATGAGCAGTTCTTC
- | TRBJ2-1 | - | TRBV20-1 | CSALYNEQFF | TGCAGTGCTCTGTACAATGAGCAGTTCTTC
TRBD2 | TRBJ2-1 | - | TRBV27 | CASSLFSREPRNEQFF | TGTGCCAGCAGTTTATTTTCGCGGGAGCCGAGGAATGAGCAGTTCTTC
- | TRBJ1-2 | - | TRBV4-2 | CASSQGPTDYGYTF | TGTGCCAGCAGCCAAGGCCCGACAGATTATGGCTACACCTTC
TRBD1 | TRBJ1-1 | - | TRBV10-3 | CAISGQGLNTEAFF | TGTGCCATCAGTGGACAGGGGCTGAACACTGAAGCTTTCTTT
- | TRBJ1-2 | once | TRBV29-1 | CSAAPQGISGGYTF | TGCAGCGCCGCACCCCAGGGGATTTCGGGTGGCTACACCTTC
- | TRBJ2-5 | - | TRBV6-5 | CASSSPPGLQETQYF | TGTGCCAGCAGTTCCCCCCCTGGGCTCCAAGAGACCCAGTACTTC
- | TRBJ1-6 | - | TRBV30 | CACKFPGDSPLHF | TGTGCCTGTAAATTTCCAGGGGATTCACCCCTCCACTTT
- | TRBJ2-7 | - | TRBV28 | CASSHLGGLNEQYF | TGTGCCAGCAGTCACCTGGGGGGGCTGAACGAGCAGTACTTC
TRBD1 | TRBJ2-1 | - | TRBV7-9 | CASRNLYRTGINEQFF | TGTGCCAGCAGAAACCTTTATCGGACAGGGATCAATGAGCAGTTCTTC
- | TRBJ2-5 | - | TRBV9 | CASSPGTPRQETQYF | TGTGCCAGCAGCCCCGGGACACCTCGCCAAGAGACCCAGTACTTC
- | TRBJ2-1 | - | TRBV7-3 | CASSLTGGASSYNEQFF | TGTGCCAGCAGCTTAACTGGAGGTGCAAGCTCCTACAATGAGCAGTTCTTC
TRBD1 | TRBJ1-2 | - | TRBV11-2 | CASSPVGGTGDYGYTF | TGTGCCAGCAGCCCAGTGGGGGGGACAGGGGATTACGGCTACACCTTC
TRBD1 | TRBJ1-2 | - | TRBV5-4 | CASSRPPRDRDYGYTF | TGTGCCAGCAGCCGACCTCCCCGGGACAGGGACTATGGCTACACCTTC
TRBD2 | TRBJ2-7 | - | TRBV9 | CASSVVAGSYEQYF | TGTGCCAGCAGCGTAGTAGCGGGCTCCTACGAGCAGTACTTC
- | TRBJ1-1 | - | TRBV19 | CASSIWGDTEAFF | TGTGCCAGTAGTATTTGGGGGGACACTGAAGCTTTCTTT
TRBD1 | TRBJ1-1 | once | TRBV7-2 | CASSLLQGISTEAFF | TGTGCCAGCAGCTTACTACAGGGGATTAGCACTGAAGCTTTCTTT
- | TRBJ1-1 | - | TRBV25-1 | CASRETGNTEAFF | TGTGCCAGCAGGGAGACAGGGAACACTGAAGCTTTCTTT
TRBD1 | TRBJ1-5 | - | TRBV6-5 | CASRAQGLGNQPQHF | TGTGCCAGCAGGGCACAGGGGTTGGGCAATCAGCCCCAGCATTTT
- | TRBJ2-3 | - | TRBV5-4 | CASSPMGGADTQYF | TGTGCCAGCAGCCCGATGGGGGGAGCAGATACGCAGTATTTT
- | TRBJ2-2 | - | TRBV27 | CASRGQLNTGELFF | TGTGCCAGCAGAGGACAACTTAACACCGGGGAGCTGTTTTTT
TRBD1 | TRBJ1-6 | - | TRBV4-1 | CASSQDPGQINSPLHF | TGCGCCAGCAGCCAAGACCCGGGACAGATTAATTCACCCCTCCACTTT
- | TRBJ2-2 | - | TRBV6-4 | CASSVNSNTGELFF | TGTGCCAGCAGTGTTAACAGCAACACCGGGGAGCTGTTTTTT
TRBD1 | TRBJ1-3 | few | TRBV10-3 | CAISIQGSSGNTIYF | TGTGCCATCAGTATACAGGGGAGCTCTGGAAACACCATATATTTT
TRBD1 | TRBJ1-5 | - | TRBV28 | CASSLTGTGRPQHF | TGTGCCAGCAGTTTAACCGGGACAGGCAGGCCCCAGCATTTT
- | TRBJ1-1 | few | TRBV7-2 | CASSFGPQRSTEAFF | TGTGCCAGCAGCTTCGGTCCTCAGCGGAGCACTGAAGCTTTCTTT
- | TRBJ1-1 | - | TRBV6-6 | CASSYTVNTEAFF | TGTGCCAGCAGTTATACGGTGAACACTGAAGCTTTCTTT
- | TRBJ1-5 | - | TRBV28 | CASTLSGNQPQHF | TGTGCCAGCACCTTGTCAGGGAATCAGCCCCAGCATTTT
- | TRBJ1-4 | - | TRBV6-5 | CASRGAGTNEKLFF | TGTGCCAGCAGGGGGGCAGGAACTAATGAAAAACTGTTTTTT
TRBD1 | TRBJ2-7 | - | TRBV7-2 | CASSLLTGADEQYF | TGTGCCAGCAGCTTACTCACAGGGGCGGACGAGCAGTACTTC
TRBD2 | TRBJ2-1 | once | TRBV19 | CASSPIRSGRGNEQFF | TGTGCCAGTAGTCCCATTAGGAGCGGGAGAGGTAATGAGCAGTTCTTC
- | TRBJ2-7 | - | TRBV5-1 | CASSRSEAYEQYF | TGCGCCAGCAGTCGGTCTGAGGCCTACGAGCAGTACTTC
TRBD2 | TRBJ2-2 | - | TRBV28 | CASSEAFGTSGSLGELFF | TGTGCCAGCAGCGAAGCTTTCGGGACTAGCGGGAGTTTGGGGGAGCTGTTTTTT
- | TRBJ1-3 | once | TRBV18 | CASSPQSGTGNTIYF | TGTGCCAGCTCACCACAATCAGGGACTGGAAACACCATATATTTT